In this sample, the clone carrying this T cell receptor beta chain turned up a few times. Its antigen is not identified. The sample belongs to a study of T-cell memory formation after mild COVID-19. As for the study in general: The study found TCR clusters largely donor specific. Study findings and constraints: Clones that got smaller from day 15 to 85 had even CD4/CD8, while clones growing later tipped toward CD4+.

From 5'RACE with constant-segment primers came TCR alpha and TCR beta cDNA libraries that carried sample barcodes and UMIs. TCRdb passed the 5' RACE reads through MiXCR, listing each CDR3 protein once. The sample gives 380,000 or so distinct CDR3 sequences, roughly an eighth of which show up once; 20% to 25% is in the top ten. The sequence came from a young man who had mild COVID-19 (a few samples of this study predate the infection). Cell type and time point are not known. The specimen sequenced was PBMCs or a T cell subset sorted from them (not recorded which).

The CDR3 loop is CASSRDIYGYTF. The CDR3 region has the DNA TGTGCCAGCAGCCGGGACATCTATGGCTACACCTTC. This chain links TRBV3-1 with TRBJ1-2, with a weak D call TRBD1 (6 bases). V was shortened by 4 bases and J by 4 bases, with 7 bases between the two germline ends. The CDR3 has 12 amino acids. Germline CDR1 LGHDT, CDR2 YNNKEL (reference sequence).